This entry features one T cell receptor beta chain sequence. J gave up 5 bases and V 4 bases, and 0 bases lay outside the gene matches. CDR1 and CDR2 from the germline V gene are SNHLY and FYNNEI. CDR3 length equals 12 residues. This record belongs to a study of blood T cell repertoires in COVID-19. Assay: immunoSEQ multiplex PCR; the TCRdb copy retains only in-frame clones and omits some. The table lists roughly 500,000 clones, approximately 90% of them singletons. The TCR sequence derives from a middle-aged woman who had recovered from COVID-19. Sequenced sample: PBMCs or T cells enriched from blood (not recorded which). This chain connects TRBV2 to TRBJ2-5, with TRBD2 identical over 8 bases. The CDR3 region has the DNA TGTGCCAGCAGTGGACTAGCGGAGACCCAGTACTTC. It specifies CASSGLAETQYF.